This T cell receptor (beta chain) is from a study of human T cells and chemical hapten exposure. Specified time point: pre-sensitization, week 0. Treatment in this sample: therapeutic diphenylcyclopropenone sensitization with weekly scalp DPC. Per the original methods: Counts of TCRs in each sample centred on a median of about 96,000 and extended from around 25,000 to 690,000. TCRdb reprocessed the RACE reads via MiXCR and lists one record per CDR3 protein. V and J calls and clone size were set by TCRdb, not the authors. The table lists 190,000 or so distinct CDR3 sequences, approximately 29% of them singletons. This clonotype appeared a few times. The source material was whole blood, sampled in connection with sensitization to the hapten diphenylcyclopropenone (DPC). The TCR comes from a woman younger than 45 with alopecia areata. Some clones in this sample may be carry-over from other donors' samples.

CDR3 loop: CASSLDGRNTEAFF. In DNA form, the CDR3 reads TGTGCCAGCAGTTTGGATGGTCGGAACACTGAAGCTTTCTTT. The rearrangement links TRBV28 to TRBJ1-1; no firm D call. The CDR3 contains 14 residues. Trimming pared 3 bases from V and 1 base from J, leaving 9 bases between. The germline CDR1 and CDR2 sequences are MDHEN and SYDVKM.